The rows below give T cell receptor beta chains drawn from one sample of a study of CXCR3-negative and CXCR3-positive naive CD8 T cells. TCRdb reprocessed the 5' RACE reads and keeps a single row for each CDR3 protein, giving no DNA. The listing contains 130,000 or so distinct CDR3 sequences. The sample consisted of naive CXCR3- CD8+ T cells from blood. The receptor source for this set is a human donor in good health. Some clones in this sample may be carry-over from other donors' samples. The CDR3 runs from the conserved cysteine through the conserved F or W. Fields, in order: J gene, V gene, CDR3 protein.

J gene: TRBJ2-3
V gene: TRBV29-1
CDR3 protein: CSVGPPYDSTDTQYF

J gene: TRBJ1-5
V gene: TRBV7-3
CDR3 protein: CASSMTGAREPQHF

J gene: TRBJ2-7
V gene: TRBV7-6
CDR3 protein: CASTDGLVEQYF

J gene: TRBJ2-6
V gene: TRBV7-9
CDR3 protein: CASSSDRGMSGANVLTF

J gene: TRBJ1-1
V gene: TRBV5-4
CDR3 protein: CASSLSIAVNTEAFF

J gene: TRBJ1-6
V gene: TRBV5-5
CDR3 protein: CASRLSSYNSPLHF

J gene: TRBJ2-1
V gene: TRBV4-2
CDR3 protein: CASSRVLNGGGEQFF

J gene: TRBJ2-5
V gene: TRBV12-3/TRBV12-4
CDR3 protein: CASSSPSQETQYF

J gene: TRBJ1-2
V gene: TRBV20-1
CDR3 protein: CSARDGVFGQDYGYTF

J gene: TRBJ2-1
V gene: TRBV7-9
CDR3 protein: CASSLQRSTGEQFF

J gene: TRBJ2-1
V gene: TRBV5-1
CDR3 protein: CASTWAPASSYNEQFF

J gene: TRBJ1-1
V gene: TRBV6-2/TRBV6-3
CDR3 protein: CASSYLGPTEAFF

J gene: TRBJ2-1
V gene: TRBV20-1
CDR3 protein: CSARGLAVHEQFF

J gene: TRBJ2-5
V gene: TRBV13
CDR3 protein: CASSSSFREQETQYF